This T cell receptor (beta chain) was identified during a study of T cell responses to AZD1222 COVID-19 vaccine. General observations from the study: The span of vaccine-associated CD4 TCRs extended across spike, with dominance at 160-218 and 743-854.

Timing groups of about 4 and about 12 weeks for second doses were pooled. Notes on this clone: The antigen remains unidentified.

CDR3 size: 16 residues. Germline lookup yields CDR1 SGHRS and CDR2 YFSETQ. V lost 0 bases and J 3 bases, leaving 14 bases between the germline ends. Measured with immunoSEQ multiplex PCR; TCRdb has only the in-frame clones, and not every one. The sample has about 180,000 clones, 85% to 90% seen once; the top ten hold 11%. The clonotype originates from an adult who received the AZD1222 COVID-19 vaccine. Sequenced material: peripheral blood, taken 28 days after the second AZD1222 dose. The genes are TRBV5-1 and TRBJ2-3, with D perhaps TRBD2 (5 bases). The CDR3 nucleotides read TGCGCCAGCAGCTTGGATAACGGGGTTACGACAGATACGCAGTATTTT. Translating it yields CASSLDNGVTTDTQYF.